This is a list of T cell receptor beta chains from one sample in a study of neoadjuvant anti-PD-1 for oral cavity cancer. Data came from immunoSEQ multiplex PCR; TCRdb stores just in-frame clones and leaves some out. Counted here are approximately 15,000 clones, under 85% occurring once; the ten biggest clones make up less than 3.5%. The source material was PBMCs, sampled after nivolumab (anti-PD-1) treatment. Receptors were obtained from a person aged 35-79 years with oral cavity squamous cell carcinoma. Both conserved end residues are trimmed from each CDR3. D genes are given only for firm matches.

V	J	D	CDR3
TRBV7-3	TRBJ1-1	TRBD1	ASSPQGADTEAF
TRBV5-4	TRBJ2-1	.	ASSMTSYNEQF
TRBV7-4	TRBJ1-1	.	ASSSTGYLCFEAF
TRBV6-1	TRBJ2-1	.	ASSVSSAGSYNEQF
TRBV19	TRBJ2-6	.	ASSMLTGTSGANVLT
TRBV4-2	TRBJ2-2	TRBD2	ASSQEGPLAGNSRELF
TRBV27	TRBJ2-3	.	ASSPRGVPTNPRPY
TRBV9	TRBJ1-3	.	ASSVDGLSGNTIY
TRBV4-1	TRBJ1-4	.	ASSQRGTNEKLF
TRBV6-1	TRBJ2-7	TRBD1	ASSETGTGTYEQY
TRBV5-6	TRBJ2-5	.	ASSFRVGGGETQY
TRBV6-1	TRBJ1-5	TRBD1	ASSVGTGGSQPQH
TRBV5-1	TRBJ2-1	TRBD2	ASRPESGLAPGDEQF
TRBV12-2	TRBJ2-1	.	ASRSTPGLVMSSYNEQF
TRBV28	TRBJ1-2	.	ASSSSVVGNT
TRBV28	TRBJ1-2	.	ASSIQGGYGYT